This is a list of T cell receptor beta chains from one sample in a study of blood T cell repertoires in COVID-19. Sequencing was performed with immunoSEQ multiplex PCR; in TCRdb, only in-frame clones are kept and a portion is missing. The sample lists approximately 260,000 clones; less than 90% were seen once. Material: peripheral blood. The receptors derive from a man in his sixties who had recovered from COVID-19. The CDR3 runs from the conserved cysteine through the conserved F or W. The D gene is left open where the match is weak. The size field is filled for only some rows; it gives once, few, many or a size class.

few | TRBD1 | TRBJ1-5 | TRBV19 | TGTGCCAGTAGTATCATCGGACAGGGGCCGATTAGGGGTCCGCCCCAGCATTTT | CASSIIGQGPIRGPPQHF
NA | NA | TRBJ1-2 | TRBV14 | TGTGCCAGCAGCCAAGCGGGGGGCTCGAACTATGGCTACACCTTC | CASSQAGGSNYGYTF
NA | TRBD2 | TRBJ2-2 | TRBV5-1 | TGCGCCAGCAGTCCTAGCGGGAGGGCCGTCGGGGAGCTGTTTTTT | CASSPSGRAVGELFF
few | TRBD2 | TRBJ2-3 | TRBV29-1 | TGCAGCGTACTAGCGGGAGGGGGTGATACGCAGTATTTT | CSVLAGGGDTQYF
NA | TRBD1 | TRBJ1-1 | TRBV18 | TGTGCCAGCCAGGGACAGGGAATGAACACTGAAGCTTTCTTT | CASQGQGMNTEAFF
NA | NA | TRBJ2-6 | TRBV28 | TGTGCCAGCAGTTTTGGGGACTTCTCTGGGGCCAACGTCCTGACTTTC | CASSFGDFSGANVLTF
NA | NA | TRBJ2-6 | TRBV7-9 | TGTGCCAGCAGCCCACACAGAATTACCTCTGGGGCCAACGTCCTGACTTTC | CASSPHRITSGANVLTF
NA | TRBD1 | TRBJ2-7 | TRBV29-1 | TGCAGCGTTGAAGACCCGACAGGGGGGTTCGAGCAGTACTTC | CSVEDPTGGFEQYF
few | NA | TRBJ1-5 | TRBV7-9 | TGTGCCAGCAGCTTACAGGGGAGAGGTCAGCCCCAGCATTTT | CASSLQGRGQPQHF
NA | TRBD1 | TRBJ2-5 | TRBV19 | TGTGCCAGTAGTATAGGACAGGGTAGCTTCGAGACCCAGTACTTC | CASSIGQGSFETQYF
NA | NA | TRBJ2-7 | TRBV27 | TGTGCCAGCAGTTTATCACCCTGGGCCCACGAGCAGTACTTC | CASSLSPWAHEQYF
NA | NA | TRBJ2-2 | TRBV6-5 | TGTGCCAGCAGTAAAAACTTGGGGGAGCTGTTTTTT | CASSKNLGELFF
NA | TRBD1 | TRBJ2-2 | TRBV10-3 | TGTGCCATCAGGGACAGGGGAACGAACACCGGGGAGCTGTTTTTT | CAIRDRGTNTGELFF
NA | NA | TRBJ1-5 | TRBV2 | TGTGCCAGCAGTGAAACGGGACTTCTTACTGGACAGCCCCAGCATTTT | CASSETGLLTGQPQHF
NA | NA | TRBJ1-5 | TRBV19 | TGTGCCAGTAGTATAGCCCTTGGAGGCCAGCCCCAGCATTTT | CASSIALGGQPQHF
once | TRBD1 | TRBJ1-2 | TRBV2 | TGTGCCAGCAGTGCACAGGGGAACTATGGCTACACCTTC | CASSAQGNYGYTF
NA | TRBD2 | TRBJ2-3 | TRBV7-8 | TGTGCCAGCAGCCCGGGACTAGCGGGGGGGAGGGGCACAGATACGCAGTATTTT | CASSPGLAGGRGTDTQYF
NA | NA | TRBJ1-2 | TRBV7-9 | TGTGCCAGCAGCTTAGAAAAAACAGCTAACTATGGCTACACCTTC | CASSLEKTANYGYTF
NA | TRBD2 | TRBJ2-1 | TRBV3-1/TRBV3-2 | TGTGCCAGCAGACAGACTAGCGGAGGGTACAATGAGCAGTTCTTC | CASRQTSGGYNEQFF
NA | NA | TRBJ1-2 | TRBV6-5 | TGTGCCAGCAGTCCTGCGGGGCAGAGGCTGGGTGGCTACACCTTC | CASSPAGQRLGGYTF
NA | TRBD1 | TRBJ2-1 | TRBV2 | TGTGCCAGCAGTGAATGGATAGGACAGGGACAAAGTGAGCAGTTCTTC | CASSEWIGQGQSEQFF
few | NA | TRBJ2-5 | TRBV28 | TGTGCCAGCAGGCCCTCCTTTACTGGGACCCAGTACTTC | CASRPSFTGTQYF
NA | TRBD1 | TRBJ1-5 | TRBV7-2 | TGTGCCAGCAGCCTCACCGGTGGGACAGTCAATCAGCCCCAGCATTTT | CASSLTGGTVNQPQHF
NA | NA | TRBJ1-5 | TRBV7-9 | TGTGCCAGCAGCTGGGAGGGGAGTGCCAATCAGCCCCAGCATTTT | CASSWEGSANQPQHF
NA | NA | TRBJ2-2 | TRBV5-1 | TGCGCCAGCAGCTTGGTGTCCAGGGTCAACACCGGGGAGCTGTTTTTT | CASSLVSRVNTGELFF
NA | NA | TRBJ1-4 | TRBV7-8 | TGTGCCAGCAGGGGGGCAGGGACTAATGAAAAACTGTTTTTT | CASRGAGTNEKLFF
NA | NA | TRBJ2-1 | TRBV18 | TGTGCCAGCTCACCCGAGAGGCGTGAGCAGTTCTTC | CASSPERREQFF
few | TRBD2 | TRBJ2-1 | TRBV7-8 | TGTGCCAGCACCTCTGCACACCTGGGACTAGCGTACAATGAGCAGTTCTTC | CASTSAHLGLAYNEQFF
NA | TRBD2 | TRBJ2-1 | TRBV12-5 | TGTGCTAGTGGTAGCGGGGGGCCCGCTTACAATGAGCAGTTCTTC | CASGSGGPAYNEQFF
NA | NA | TRBJ2-7 | TRBV2 | TGTGCCAGCATAAGCGGCTACGAGCAGTACTTC | CASISGYEQYF
NA | NA | TRBJ2-2 | TRBV3-1/TRBV3-2 | TGTGCCAGCAGCCAAGATATGTGGGGGCTGGCCGGGGAGCTGTTTTTT | CASSQDMWGLAGELFF
NA | NA | TRBJ2-3 | TRBV5-6 | TGTGCCAGCAGCTTTTCCCGGTCGCAGACTTTCACAGATACGCAGTATTTT | CASSFSRSQTFTDTQYF
NA | NA | TRBJ2-7 | TRBV7-2 | TGTGCCAGCACTCAACACACCGGGACACTAACACACGAGCAGTACTTC | CASTQHTGTLTHEQYF
few | TRBD1 | TRBJ2-7 | TRBV2 | TGTGCCAGCACCAGGACAGGGGGATCCTACGAGCAGTACTTC | CASTRTGGSYEQYF
NA | NA | TRBJ2-7 | TRBV7-6 | TGTGCCAGCAGCCCTACGAGCGGGCCCTACTCCGAGCAGTACTTC | CASSPTSGPYSEQYF
NA | NA | TRBJ2-3 | TRBV28 | TGTGCCAGCAGTCAAAATGGGGGCCCAGATACGCAGTATTTT | CASSQNGGPDTQYF
NA | NA | TRBJ1-5 | TRBV19 | TGTGCCAGTAGTATAGTTATCTCCCCTGATCGAGCCCAGCATTTT | CASSIVISPDRAQHF
NA | TRBD2 | TRBJ2-2 | TRBV7-2 | TGTGCCAGCAGCTCAAGGGGAGCGGGGGGGAGGAGGAACACCGGGGAGCTGTTTTTT | CASSSRGAGGRRNTGELFF
NA | TRBD1 | TRBJ2-3 | TRBV14 | TGTGCCAGCAGCAGGGGACAGGGAGATACGCAGTATTTT | CASSRGQGDTQYF
NA | NA | TRBJ2-7 | TRBV5-1 | TGCGCCAGCAGCTTTGGGGGCAGTCCCTACGAGCAGTACTTC | CASSFGGSPYEQYF
NA | TRBD1 | TRBJ1-1 | TRBV19 | TGTGCCAGTAGAAGACAGGGAAGTGAAGCTTTCTTT | CASRRQGSEAFF
NA | TRBD1 | TRBJ2-1 | TRBV7-7 | TGTGCTAGCAGCTTGGACAGGGGTAATGAGCAGTTCTTC | CASSLDRGNEQFF
few | TRBD1 | TRBJ1-3 | TRBV10-3 | TGTGCCATCCGACAGGGTATGGAGAGTGGAAACACCATATATTTT | CAIRQGMESGNTIYF
NA | TRBD1 | TRBJ1-2 | TRBV14 | TGTGCCAGCAGCCAAGAAAAGGGGGCGGGCTATGGCTACACCTTC | CASSQEKGAGYGYTF
NA | TRBD1 | TRBJ2-1 | TRBV6-6 | TGTGCCAGCAGTTACGGGGACAGGGGGGACAATGAGCAGTTCTTC | CASSYGDRGDNEQFF
NA | NA | TRBJ1-6 | TRBV30 | TGTGCCTGGAGTGTTCTGGAGGGGCATTCACCCCTCCACTTT | CAWSVLEGHSPLHF
NA | NA | TRBJ2-1 | TRBV27 | TGTGCCAGCAGCCCATTCGGTGACAGGAGCTCCTACAATGAGCAGTTCTTC | CASSPFGDRSSYNEQFF
NA | TRBD2 | TRBJ2-3 | TRBV5-5 | TGTGCCAGCAGCTCCCTAGCGGCTAGCACAGATACGCAGTATTTT | CASSSLAASTDTQYF
medium-sized | NA | TRBJ1-3 | TRBV10-3 | TGTGCCATCAGGGACAGCTCTGGAAACACCATATATTTT | CAIRDSSGNTIYF
NA | NA | TRBJ1-1 | TRBV15 | TGTGCCACCAGCAGAGGGGAGATGAACACTGAAGCTTTCTTT | CATSRGEMNTEAFF